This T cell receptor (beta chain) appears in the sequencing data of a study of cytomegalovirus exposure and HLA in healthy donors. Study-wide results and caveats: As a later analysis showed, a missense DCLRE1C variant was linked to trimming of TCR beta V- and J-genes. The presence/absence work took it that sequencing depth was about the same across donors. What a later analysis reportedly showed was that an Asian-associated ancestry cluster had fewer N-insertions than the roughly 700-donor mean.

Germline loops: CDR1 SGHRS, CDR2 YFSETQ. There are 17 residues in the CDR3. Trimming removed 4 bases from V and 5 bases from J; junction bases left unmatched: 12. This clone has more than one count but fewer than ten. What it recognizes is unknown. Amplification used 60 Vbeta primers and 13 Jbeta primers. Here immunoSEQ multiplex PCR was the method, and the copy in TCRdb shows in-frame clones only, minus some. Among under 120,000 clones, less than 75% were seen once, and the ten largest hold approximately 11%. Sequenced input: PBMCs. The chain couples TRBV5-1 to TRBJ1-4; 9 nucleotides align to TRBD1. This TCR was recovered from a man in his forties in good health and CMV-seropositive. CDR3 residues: CASSLTFGQGTNEKLFF. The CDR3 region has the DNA TGCGCCAGCAGCCTTACTTTTGGACAGGGGACAAATGAAAAACTGTTTTTT.